These T cell receptor beta chains were read from a single sample in a study of T-cell reconstitution after alpha-beta-depleted transplantation in children. Using its own MiXCR run on the PCR reads, TCRdb lists one record per CDR3 protein. The sample includes 500,000 to 600,000 distinct CDR3 sequences, around 19% seen only once; the top ten take roughly 3.3%. Specimen: PBMCs from the stem cell graft donor, collected from the stem cell graft. All receptors derive from a human donor who donated a stem cell graft to a child with acute lymphoblastic leukemia. CDR3s include the opening cysteine and the closing phenylalanine or tryptophan. D genes are given only for firm matches. Clone size is shown for a subset of rows, as once, few, many or a class of expanded clone.

j_gene | abundance | v_gene | d_gene | CDR3aa | CDR3nt
TRBJ1-1 | few | TRBV11-1 | NA | CASSFHRENTEAFF | TGTGCCAGCAGCTTTCACAGGGAGAACACTGAAGCTTTCTTT
TRBJ1-5 | many | TRBV6-1 | NA | CASSQGYSNQPQHF | TGTGCCAGCAGCCAGGGATATTCCAATCAGCCCCAGCATTTT
TRBJ2-2 | NA | TRBV7-6 | NA | CASSLGGGPSGRNTGELFF | TGTGCCAGCAGCTTAGGAGGGGGGCCTAGCGGAAGGAACACCGGGGAGCTGTTTTTT
TRBJ2-4 | few | TRBV10-3 | NA | CAISERSGLAKNIQYF | TGTGCCATCAGTGAGAGGAGCGGTTTAGCCAAAAACATTCAGTACTTC
TRBJ2-1 | many | TRBV20-1 | TRBD2 | CSVPPTSGRSSYNEQFF | TGCAGTGTTCCCCCGACTAGCGGGAGAAGCTCCTACAATGAGCAGTTCTTC
TRBJ2-4 | NA | TRBV7-2 | NA | CASTRRSGGKNIQYF | TGTGCCAGCACCCGGAGAAGTGGTGGCAAAAACATTCAGTACTTC
TRBJ2-2 | many | TRBV12-3/TRBV12-4 | NA | CAWRALTGELFF | TGTGCCTGGAGGGCCCTGACCGGGGAGCTGTTTTTT
TRBJ1-2 | NA | TRBV5-1 | TRBD1 | CASSLEPGTAFYGYTF | TGCGCCAGCAGCTTGGAACCCGGGACAGCTTTCTATGGCTACACCTTC
TRBJ2-7 | NA | TRBV13 | TRBD1 | CASSSRDRDPYEQYF | TGTGCCAGCAGCTCCCGGGACAGGGACCCCTACGAGCAGTACTTC
TRBJ2-1 | few | TRBV4-1 | NA | CASSKDPGPVYNEQFF | TGCGCCAGCAGCAAAGACCCGGGACCCGTCTACAATGAGCAGTTCTTC
TRBJ2-7 | NA | TRBV5-1 | NA | CASSHDQGSAYEQYF | TGCGCCAGCAGCCACGACCAGGGATCTGCCTACGAGCAGTACTTC
TRBJ1-2 | few | TRBV4-1 | NA | CASSQESPGSHGYTF | TGCGCCAGCAGCCAAGAATCACCAGGCTCTCATGGCTACACCTTC
TRBJ1-1 | few | TRBV7-2 | TRBD1 | CASSQDAGGRNTEAFF | TGTGCCAGCAGCCAAGATGCAGGGGGAAGAAACACTGAAGCTTTCTTT
TRBJ2-7 | few | TRBV15 | NA | CATSRGGNEQYF | TGTGCCACCAGCAGAGGAGGGAACGAGCAGTACTTC
TRBJ2-1 | NA | TRBV12-3/TRBV12-4 | NA | CASSPVSLRTSYNEQFF | TGTGCCAGCAGTCCGGTGTCGTTGAGGACCTCCTACAATGAGCAGTTCTTC
TRBJ1-6 | many | TRBV5-1 | NA | CASSPDLGSPLHF | TGCGCCAGCAGCCCGGACCTGGGATCACCCCTCCACTTT
TRBJ2-6 | few | TRBV19 | NA | CASHPRLDRGYLPSGANVLTF | TGTGCCAGCCATCCGAGGTTGGACAGAGGCTACTTACCCTCTGGGGCCAACGTCCTGACTTTC
TRBJ2-1 | NA | TRBV15 | TRBD2 | CATSEAGTSGNYEQFF | TGTGCCACCAGCGAGGCCGGGACTAGCGGGAACTATGAGCAGTTCTTC
TRBJ2-5 | few | TRBV5-1 | NA | CASSVTMTVRETQYF | TGCGCCAGCTCGGTTACTATGACAGTGCGGGAGACCCAGTACTTC
TRBJ2-7 | NA | TRBV9 | NA | CASSASGTSAYEQYF | TGTGCCAGCAGCGCCTCCGGGACCTCCGCCTACGAGCAGTACTTC
TRBJ2-6 | few | TRBV7-7 | TRBD1 | CASSAAYLDRVTDVLTF | TGTGCCAGCAGCGCAGCTTACTTGGACAGGGTGACTGACGTCCTGACTTTC
TRBJ2-3 | NA | TRBV10-3 | NA | CAISRTDTQYF | TGTGCCATCAGCCGAACAGATACGCAGTATTTT
TRBJ1-2 | NA | TRBV7-9 | TRBD1 | CASSEGQGHYTF | TGTGCCAGCAGCGAGGGACAGGGGCACTACACCTTC
TRBJ2-3 | few | TRBV20-1 | NA | CSASAERPSTDTQYF | TGCAGTGCTAGCGCTGAGCGGCCGAGCACAGATACGCAGTATTTT
TRBJ1-2 | few | TRBV14 | NA | CASSQRGASHYGYTF | TGTGCCAGCAGCCAACGGGGGGCCTCACACTATGGCTACACCTTC
TRBJ2-2 | few | TRBV27 | NA | CASSFSHGELFF | TGTGCCAGCAGTTTCTCTCACGGGGAGCTGTTTTTT
TRBJ2-7 | few | TRBV2 | NA | CASKEGGPEQYF | TGTGCCAGCAAGGAGGGGGGTCCCGAGCAGTACTTC
TRBJ2-3 | few | TRBV14 | TRBD1 | CASSQEWDRDSFRVGDTQYF | TGTGCCAGCAGCCAAGAATGGGACCGGGACAGCTTTCGAGTGGGAGATACGCAGTATTTT
TRBJ2-3 | few | TRBV4-1 | NA | CASSHPLVDSTDTQYF | TGCGCCAGCAGCCATCCGTTAGTTGACAGCACAGATACGCAGTATTTT
TRBJ1-2 | NA | TRBV5-1 | NA | CASGLGGVKGYTF | TGCGCCAGCGGCTTGGGAGGGGTTAAAGGCTACACCTTC
TRBJ2-7 | few | TRBV5-1 | TRBD2 | CASSPLAGEGYEQYF | TGCGCCAGCAGCCCCCTAGCGGGAGAAGGGTACGAGCAGTACTTC
TRBJ2-1 | NA | TRBV7-3 | NA | CASSQRGRPYNEQFF | TGTGCCAGCAGCCAAAGAGGGCGGCCCTACAATGAGCAGTTCTTC
TRBJ2-1 | NA | TRBV7-9 | TRBD1 | CASRPAQGQGADNEQFF | TGTGCCAGCAGACCCGCCCAGGGACAGGGGGCCGACAATGAGCAGTTCTTC
TRBJ2-7 | NA | TRBV3-1 | TRBD1 | CASSQVAATGVKHEQYF | TGTGCCAGCAGCCAAGTCGCCGCGACAGGGGTGAAGCACGAGCAGTACTTC
TRBJ2-7 | NA | TRBV6-2/TRBV6-3 | TRBD1 | CASSPSLLTGGPPYEQYF | TGTGCCAGCAGTCCCTCGCTCCTGACAGGGGGGCCGCCCTACGAGCAGTACTTC
TRBJ1-5 | NA | TRBV27 | NA | CASSDHGGAADQPQHF | TGTGCCAGCAGTGACCACGGGGGGGCGGCGGATCAGCCCCAGCATTTT
TRBJ2-7 | NA | TRBV20-1 | NA | CSARDIRPTLGEQYF | TGCAGTGCTAGAGATATACGGCCGACCTTGGGGGAGCAGTACTTC
TRBJ2-7 | NA | TRBV7-2 | NA | CASSLAGYLEQYF | TGTGCCAGCAGCTTAGCGGGCTACCTTGAGCAGTACTTC
TRBJ2-2 | once | TRBV5-5 | NA | CASSLVTGMTGELFF | TGTGCCAGCAGCCTAGTTACAGGGATGACCGGGGAGCTGTTTTTT
TRBJ2-2 | NA | TRBV30 | NA | CAWRERGNTGELFF | TGTGCCTGGAGGGAAAGGGGGAACACCGGGGAGCTGTTTTTT
TRBJ2-5 | NA | TRBV20-1 | NA | CSARPPRKGRETQYF | TGCAGTGCTAGGCCACCCCGAAAGGGGCGAGAGACCCAGTACTTC
TRBJ2-7 | NA | TRBV7-8 | NA | CASSPPGTIRHEQYF | TGTGCCAGCAGCCCTCCCGGGACAATCCGCCACGAGCAGTACTTC
TRBJ2-1 | NA | TRBV7-9 | NA | CASSSTRAIYNEQFF | TGTGCCAGCAGCTCAACCCGGGCCATATACAATGAGCAGTTCTTC
TRBJ2-4 | NA | TRBV11-2 | NA | CASSSIENIQYF | TGTGCCAGCAGCTCGATTGAAAACATTCAGTACTTC
TRBJ2-3 | NA | TRBV12-3/TRBV12-4 | TRBD1 | CASSLGQGNRVTDTQYF | TGTGCCAGCAGTCTAGGACAGGGTAATAGGGTCACAGATACGCAGTATTTT